This T cell receptor beta chain was identified in a study of shared clonotypes between healthy human individuals (dated by TCRdb to the early 2020s). Concerning the study at large: Three men and two women, aged 18 to 49 years, made up the cohort. To increase sequencing depth and limit assay-specific biases, TCR repertoire library preparation and sequencing were carried out by different laboratories using diverse techniques. To estimate repertoire size and how much clonotypes are shared between individuals, the study performed deep sequencing of blood TCR repertoires from a few healthy adults. Between about 0.9 and 8.9 billion PBMCs per donor were obtained by leukapheresis. Broad study findings and their caveats: The genetic and exposure-history diversity represented was limited by the small number of donors. Sampling was limited to blood, and TCR repertoires in tissue likely differ from TCR repertoires in blood. Pairwise subsampling led to the expectation that sequencing depth would affect the degree of clonotype sharing among donors.

Healthy HIV-negative adults with no recently reported acute infections or vaccinations were included as donors. Only Caucasian adults living in Nashville, Tennessee, USA were represented among the donors. In the unsorted samples, 70 million to 90 million PBMCs were counted, and genomic DNA was extracted using the QIAamp DNA Blood Mini kit. Blood was obtained by leukapheresis, after which PBMCs were separated by Ficoll-Histopaque density gradient centrifugation and cryopreserved in liquid nitrogen vapor phase. In regard to this clone: This clone's antigen is unknown. Base qualities are not provided; no much larger clone lies one nucleotide away.

The germline V gene provides CDR1 SGHDN and CDR2 FVKESK. The trim is 3 bases for V and 0 bases for J, with a gap of 10 bases between the germline ends. Its CDR3 holds 15 amino acids, cysteine through phenylalanine. Only the CDR3 DNA is retained, 45 bases long and in frame from the first base. Using the deep immunoSEQ assay, TCR CDR3 regions were amplified from genomic DNA by multiplex PCR. Extracted genomic DNA from each cell subset was spread evenly across all wells of several immunoSEQ 96-well plates, with each plate serving as a replicate. For unsorted PBMC, around 300 ng of genomic DNA, equivalent to around 30,000 T cell genomes, went into each replicate PCR. Ten immunoSEQ deep assay plates were used to sequence the unsorted PBMC genomic DNA. The purified libraries were quantified using a Qubit 3.0 fluorometer, sized with a Bioanalyzer 2100, and then quantified again using the KAPA Library Quantification kit. Each immunoSEQ 96-well plate was sequenced on its own single-read 150-cycle Illumina NextSeq 550 flow cell. On the authors' methods: Because the immunoSEQ output held only junctional sequences and lacked quality scores, the filtering could not match the filtering applied to full-length reads. To assign V/J genes and CDR3, sequences were annotated against IMGT germline references using PyIR, a Python wrapper for IgBLAST v1.9. Any read was removed if the V/J assignment was weak (E-value above 1e-6), the CDR3 was missing, or the read contained stop codons, out-of-frame junctions, or ambiguous translated residues. A V3J clonotype was defined by an identical inferred V gene, J gene, and CDR3 amino acid sequence. To compute the percentage overlap between repertoires, the number of shared unique clonotypes was divided by the size of the smaller repertoire. Richness of each repertoire was evaluated using RTK rarefaction, the Chao1 estimator, and Recon v2.1 estimates of unobserved clonotypes. TCRdb retrieved this table from immuneACCESS and kept in-frame rearrangements only. Not all clones are present; in checked studies, unresolved V genes account for under half, and no reason is known for the remainder. V and J calls plus clone size are reproduced from that table; the DNA served to infer D and trimming. This sample comprises hundreds of thousands of clones, about 74% of them detected only once. Around 12% of the sample is held by the ten biggest clonotypes.

Specimen: PBMCs. This clonotype was obtained from a woman between 35 and 50 years old in good health. Some clones in this sample may be carry-over from other donors' samples. The V and J segments used are TRBV14 and TRBJ2-3; matching of 5 bases hints at TRBD1 as the D gene. For the CDR3, the sequence is CASSHGRVSTDTQYF. The nucleotides are TGTGCCAGCAGCCACGGCAGGGTTAGCACAGATACGCAGTATTTT.